This T cell receptor (beta chain) was recovered during a study of identical twins. Each CDR3 protein is one row after TCRdb ran MiXCR on the 5' RACE reads. The sample has about 890,000 distinct CDR3 sequences, roughly an eighth seen once. In addition, the sample was reused for a study of yellow fever vaccine responses in identical twins.

The source of this sequence is a woman under 30 in good health. Sequenced input: PBMCs.

CDR3 loop: CASSDRGHSPLHF. The DNA for the CDR3 is TGCGCCAGCAGTGACAGGGGGCATTCACCCCTCCACTTT. This chain joins TRBV10-1 and TRBJ1-6; 8 bases are a match to TRBD1. This CDR3 spans 13 amino acids. Trimming removed 3 bases from V and 8 bases from J; junction bases left unmatched: 0. Germline CDR1 is WNHNN and CDR2 is SYGVQD (reference sequence).